This T cell receptor (beta chain) was sequenced for a study of T cells in Graves' hyperthyroidism and ophthalmopathy. This clonotype appeared a few times. What was amplified from RNA transcripts were TCR beta CDR3 regions. TCR CDR3 regions were first amplified by RT-PCR with HTBI primers. Each CDR3 protein gets one entry after TCRdb re-called the multiplex PCR reads with MiXCR. This sample carries around 300,000 distinct CDR3 sequences, roughly 15% of them seen once, and the ten largest clones take 30% to 40%. The germline V gene encodes CDR1 SGHNT and CDR2 YENEEA. The V and J ends lost 5 bases and 2 bases respectively, with 4 bases between them. This CDR3 region has 12 residues.

The TCR sequence derives from a woman aged 40 to 50 with Graves' ophthalmopathy. V usage is TRBV11-3 and J usage is TRBJ1-3; unclear D gene. Source material: blood. The CDR3 nucleotides are TGTGCCAGCAGCGTTGCTGGAAACACCATATATTTT. It is translated as CASSVAGNTIYF.